What follows are 29 T cell receptor beta chains derived from one specimen sequenced in a study of blood T cell repertoires in COVID-19. Some clones are missing from TCRdb's copy, which holds only in-frame ones; the method was immunoSEQ multiplex PCR. The repertoire includes about 190,000 clones, 75% to 80% of them detected once, and more than 25% sits in the top ten. The source material was peripheral blood. The receptors were gathered from a woman aged 70-85 years with acute or convalescent COVID-19.

The J gene is TRBJ2-2, the V gene TRBV5-1, with 14 bases that match TRBD2. The CDR3 totals 18 residues. Per the germline V gene, CDR1 is SGHRS and CDR2 is YFSETQ. V shed 4 bases, J shed 2 bases, and the junction held 7 bases outside the gene matches. The CDR3 sequence: CASSQGLAGEGNTGELFF. In DNA form, the CDR3 reads TGCGCCAGCAGCCAGGGACTAGCGGGAGAGGGAAACACCGGGGAGCTGTTTTTT.

The rearrangement joins TRBV12-3 or TRBV12-4 to TRBJ2-4; D might be TRBD1 (5 bases). The CDR3 covers 12 residues. V shed 2 bases and J shed 6 bases, with 5 bases lying between them. The CDR3 DNA sequence: TGTGCCAGCAGTTTACAGGGAAACATTCAGTACTTC. This encodes CASSLQGNIQYF.

The chain employs TRBV3-1 (or the pseudogene TRBV3-2) and TRBJ2-3, with 8 bases that match TRBD2. The germline V gene has CDR1 LGHDT and CDR2 YNNKEL (reference sequence). V trimming: 3 bases; J trimming: 2 bases; junction bases outside the gene matches: 7. This CDR3 spans 16 amino acids. CDR3 nucleotides: TGTGCCAGCAGCCACCAACTAGCGGAGGTCACAGATACGCAGTATTTT. This gives the protein CASSHQLAEVTDTQYF.

V and J are TRBV6-5 and TRBJ1-3; D remains ambiguous. CDR3 length: 12 residues. From germline, CDR1 is MNHEY and CDR2 SVGAGI. V was clipped by 8 bases and J by 7 bases, with 12 bases between them. This CDR3 reads CASHLVGNTIYF. In DNA form, the CDR3 reads TGTGCCAGCCACTTAGTCGGGAACACCATATATTTT.

This clone was counted only a few times. The J gene is TRBJ1-2, the V gene TRBV6-5; TRBD1 might be the D (5 bases). V was cut by 0 bases and J by 8 bases, with 10 bases left in between. The CDR3 runs 13 residues. The germline gives CDR1 MNHEY, CDR2 SVGAGI. CDR3 in amino acids: CASSYSAGLGYTF. CDR3 in DNA: TGTGCCAGCAGTTACTCGGCAGGGCTGGGCTACACCTTC.

The gene calls are TRBV6-6 and TRBJ2-7; the match to TRBD2 covers 9 bases. The CDR3 contains 16 residues. Per germline, CDR1 MNHNY and CDR2 SVGAGI (reference sequence). V lost 5 bases to trimming and J lost 1 base; unmatched junction nucleotides: 9. CDR3 DNA sequence: TGTGCCAGCAGTCTAGCGGGACGATACCAATCCTACGAGCAGTACTTC. Translating it yields CASSLAGRYQSYEQYF.

The chain couples TRBV2 to TRBJ2-3; 8 bases are shared with TRBD2. Trimming removed 6 bases from V and 6 bases from J; junction bases left unmatched: 8. CDR1 is SNHLY and CDR2 is FYNNEI in the germline V gene. The CDR3 spans 14 residues. The CDR3 region is CASSLGTRSDTQYF. CDR3 coding DNA: TGTGCCAGCAGCCTCGGGACTAGGTCGGATACGCAGTATTTT.

This clone has just one count. The chain combines TRBV24-1 with TRBJ1-5; D is perhaps TRBD1 (6 bases). The CDR3 is 14 residues long. Trimming left V 6 bases short and J 4 bases short, with 12 bases between. Germline V lookup: CDR1 KGHDR, CDR2 SFDVKD. The CDR3 sequence is CATSRAGTNQPQHF. Written as DNA, the CDR3 is TGTGCCACCAGTCGGGCAGGGACAAATCAGCCCCAGCATTTT.

This chain joins TRBV7-9 and TRBJ1-3, with D perhaps matching TRBD1 (6 bases). Trimming took 7 bases from V and 2 from J, leaving 12 bases between them. The germline V gene encodes CDR1 SEHNR and CDR2 FQNEAQ (reference sequence). The CDR3 extends over 14 amino acids. DNA for the CDR3: TGTGCCAGCACACAAAACAGGGCTGGAAACACCATATATTTT. Protein product: CASTQNRAGNTIYF.

The CDR3 region is CASSRNSREQFF. CDR3 bases: TGTGCCAGCAGCCGGAACAGCCGTGAGCAGTTCTTC. The rearrangement joins TRBV5-6 to TRBJ2-1; D call uncertain. The germline V gene encodes CDR1 SGHDT and CDR2 YYEEEE. The CDR3 totals 12 residues. Trimming took off 4 bases at V and 9 bases at J, with 11 bases between the two ends.

This clone came up a few times. The gene calls are TRBV5-6 and TRBJ1-6; no clear D. The CDR3 runs to 14 residues. V lost 1 base to trimming and J lost 10 bases, with 12 bases between them. Germline CDR1 reads SGHDT; CDR2 reads YYEEEE. CDR3 sequence: CASSLSHSGSPLHF. Written as DNA, the CDR3 is TGTGCCAGCAGCTTGTCGCATTCGGGGTCACCCCTCCACTTT.

This chain links TRBV5-1 with TRBJ1-2; 9 nucleotides align to TRBD1. The CDR3 has 14 residues. Trimming removed 5 bases from V and 8 bases from J; junction bases left unmatched: 10. CDR1 is SGHRS and CDR2 is YFSETQ in the germline V gene. CDR3 DNA: TGCGCCAGCAGGCCGGGACAGGGAGGACAGGGCTACACCTTC. Translated, it gives CASRPGQGGQGYTF.

As for this clone: The same CDR3 arises from other DNA sequences in this sample as well. The chain has TRBV30 and TRBJ1-6; 11 nucleotides match TRBD1. Germline assignment: CDR1 GTSNPN and CDR2 SVGIG (reference sequence). Germline trimming cut 0 bases from V and 9 bases from J; bases unmatched to any gene: 4. This CDR3 region has 15 residues. The CDR3 here is CAWSVLDRGRSPLHF. The CDR3 DNA follows: TGTGCCTGGAGTGTACTGGACAGGGGGCGTTCACCCCTCCACTTT.

This rearrangement joins TRBV6-5 to TRBJ2-5; weak D call: TRBD2 (5 bases). Germline loops: CDR1 MNHEY, CDR2 SVGAGI. Trimming pared 6 bases from V and 0 bases from J, leaving 11 bases between. The CDR3 consists of 14 residues. CDR3: CASSSDGNQETQYF. For the CDR3, the DNA is TGTGCCAGCAGCTCCGACGGGAACCAAGAGACCCAGTACTTC.

CDR3 region: CASRNPGGTGVLYF. The CDR3, as DNA: TGTGCCAGCAGAAACCCGGGTGGGACAGGGGTCTTATACTTC. The chain recombines TRBV6-5 with TRBJ2-7, with 10 bases that match TRBD1. Germline assignment: CDR1 MNHEY and CDR2 SVGAGI. Trimming removed 6 bases from V and 13 bases from J; junction bases left unmatched: 15. This CDR3 comprises 14 residues.

The rearrangement links TRBV19 to TRBJ1-5; weak D call: TRBD1 (6 bases). The V end was cut by 4 bases, the J end by 7 bases, with 17 bases between. Germline loops: CDR1 LNHDA, CDR2 SQIVND (reference sequence). This CDR3 has 15 residues. The chain's CDR3 is CASSKWTESQQPQHF. The CDR3, as DNA: TGTGCCAGTAGTAAATGGACAGAAAGTCAGCAGCCCCAGCATTTT.

J is TRBJ1-2 and V is TRBV2; perhaps TRBD1 as D (5 bases). Germline loops: CDR1 SNHLY, CDR2 FYNNEI. This CDR3 has 15 amino acids. V was pared by 2 bases and J by 5 bases, with 15 bases between. The CDR3 nucleotides are TGTGCCAGCAGTGAACGACAGCTACAACTTTATGGCTACACCTTC. Protein sequence: CASSERQLQLYGYTF.

The CDR3 DNA sequence: TGTGCCAGTAGTGCCAGGGGACTAGCGGGCTCCTCCTGGGGCGCAGATACGCAGTATTTT. This encodes CASSARGLAGSSWGADTQYF. This chain uses TRBV19 with TRBJ2-3; TRBD2 matches at 12 bases. This CDR3 is built from 20 residues. The V gene end was trimmed by 5 bases and the J gene end by 4 bases; junction bases not matched to a gene: 19. Germline V gene lookup returns CDR1 LNHDA and CDR2 SQIVND (reference sequence).

The CDR3 spells CASSLSAGGNTGELFF. The CDR3 region has the DNA TGTGCCAGCAGCTTATCGGCGGGAGGGAACACCGGGGAGCTGTTTTTT. This rearrangement joins TRBV7-8 to TRBJ2-2, with 8 bases aligning to TRBD2. The V and J ends lost 2 bases and 1 base, in that order; junction bases with no gene match: 3. The CDR3 contains 16 residues. Germline V gives CDR1 SGHVS, CDR2 FQNEAQ.

This sequence joins TRBV4-1 and TRBJ1-5; weak D call: TRBD1 (6 bases). CDR3 length: 17 amino acids. Germline V gene data show CDR1 as MGHRA and CDR2 as YSYEKL. Trimming stripped 4 bases from V and 2 bases from J, with 18 bases between. DNA for the CDR3: TGCGCCAGCAGCCGTTTCGCGGGGGCTGTCGGCAATCAGCCCCAGCATTTT. It yields the protein CASSRFAGAVGNQPQHF.

The CDR3 here is CASSREAGRTQYF. The DNA of the CDR3 is TGTGCCAGCAGTCGCGAAGCAGGGCGGACCCAGTACTTC. The V gene is TRBV28, the J gene TRBJ2-5; perhaps TRBD1 as D (5 bases). Germline V CDR1 and CDR2: MDHEN, SYDVKM. The V end lost 5 bases, the J end lost 7 bases, and 14 bases lay between the germline ends. The CDR3 contains 13 residues.

This chain connects TRBV12-3 or TRBV12-4 to TRBJ1-5, with D possibly being TRBD1 (5 bases). Trimming took off 3 bases at V and 7 bases at J, with 7 bases between the two ends. There are 12 residues in the CDR3. In DNA form, the CDR3 reads TGTGCCAGCAGTTTTGGGGCGCAGCCCCAGCATTTT. This gives the protein CASSFGAQPQHF.

V and J are TRBV5-5 and TRBJ2-5; 7 nucleotides align to TRBD1. The V segment lost 0 bases and the J segment 4 bases; nucleotides outside the gene matches: 3. The CDR3 has 14 amino acids. CDR1 and CDR2 (germline): SGHKS, YYEKEE (reference sequence). CDR3 sequence: CASSLAQGLETQYF. CDR3 sequence (DNA): TGTGCCAGCAGCTTGGCACAGGGGCTAGAGACCCAGTACTTC.

The rearrangement links TRBV12-3 or TRBV12-4 to TRBJ1-1; possible D gene TRBD1, 6 bases. The CDR3 has 13 residues. V gave up 3 bases and J gave up 4 bases, with 9 bases separating them. CDR3 sequence reads: CASSFAGATEAFF. Written as DNA, the CDR3 is TGTGCCAGCAGTTTTGCGGGGGCCACTGAAGCTTTCTTT.

This CDR3 reads CATSDSGHEQYF. The CDR3 DNA reads TGTGCCACCAGTGATAGTGGGCACGAGCAGTACTTC. This chain connects TRBV24-1 to TRBJ2-7; the D is unclear. CDR1 and CDR2 from the germline V gene are KGHDR and SFDVKD. The germline V and J ends were trimmed by 3 bases and 5 bases, with 7 bases remaining between them. This CDR3 is built from 12 residues.

V and J are TRBV6-1 and TRBJ2-3; 7 bases fit TRBD1. This CDR3 has 15 amino acids. V trimming: 1 base; J trimming: 1 base; junction bases outside the gene matches: 2. Germline assignment: CDR1 MNHNS and CDR2 SASEGT. CDR3 protein: CASSEGTGRTDTQYF. The DNA for the CDR3 is TGTGCCAGCAGTGAAGGGACAGGACGCACAGATACGCAGTATTTT.

About this clone itself: This sample also contains other DNA sequences that code for the same CDR3. The chain recombines TRBV5-1 with TRBJ1-1; 7 nucleotides agree with TRBD1. CDR1 and CDR2 from the germline V gene are SGHRS and YFSETQ. This CDR3 spans 13 amino acids. Trimming removed 4 bases from V and 0 bases from J; junction bases left unmatched: 0. The CDR3 coding sequence is TGCGCCAGCAGCGACAGGGTGAACACTGAAGCTTTCTTT. This encodes CASSDRVNTEAFF.

This clone occurred once. The V call is TRBV5-1, the J call TRBJ1-6; D perhaps matches TRBD1 (6 bases). Germline V lookup: CDR1 SGHRS, CDR2 YFSETQ. The CDR3 runs 17 residues. V gave up 1 base and J gave up 5 bases, with 16 bases separating them. In nucleotides, the CDR3 is TGCGCCAGCAGCTTGACCCCGACAGGACCCGATAATTCACCCCTCCACTTT. This translates into CASSLTPTGPDNSPLHF.

This chain links TRBV6-5 with TRBJ2-1; tentative D call: TRBD1 (6 bases). Trimming shortened V by 7 bases and J by 7 bases, and 20 bases separated the two germline ends. Germline values: CDR1 MNHEY, CDR2 SVGAGI. The CDR3 totals 15 residues. The CDR3 nucleotides read TGTGCCAGCATCGAGGGACACGGTATAGGTAATGAGCAGTTCTTC. Protein product: CASIEGHGIGNEQFF.